These 13 T cell receptor beta chains came from one sample sequenced in a study of blood T cell repertoires in COVID-19. Only in-frame clones appear in the TCRdb table, and some are missing; sequencing was by immunoSEQ multiplex PCR. The sample includes a few hundred thousand clones, over 80% of them seen just once. Sequencing was carried out using peripheral blood. The receptors derive from a woman between 45 and 65 years old with active or convalescent COVID-19.

The V gene is TRBV15, the J gene TRBJ2-1; 7 bases line up with TRBD2. Trimming cost V 5 bases and J 5 bases; bases outside gene matches: 6. The CDR3 runs 14 residues. From germline, CDR1 is LNHNV and CDR2 YYDKDF (reference sequence). The CDR3 DNA is TGTGCCACCAGCCGTCCAGCGGGAAACAATGAGCAGTTCTTC. This sequence encodes CATSRPAGNNEQFF.

The count of this clone is one. The chain carries TRBV19 and TRBJ2-1; 14 bases fit TRBD2. Per germline, CDR1 LNHDA and CDR2 SQIVND (reference sequence). V shed 4 bases, J shed 3 bases, and the junction held 2 bases outside the gene matches. CDR3 length equals 16 residues. For the CDR3, the DNA is TGTGCCAGTAGTAACGGACTAGCGGGAGGCTACAATGAGCAGTTCTTC. Translating it yields CASSNGLAGGYNEQFF.

This rearrangement joins TRBV5-5 to TRBJ2-7; the match to TRBD1 covers 9 bases. This CDR3 comprises 14 residues. Germline CDR1 and CDR2: SGHKS and YYEKEE (reference sequence). The V gene end was trimmed by 3 bases and the J gene end by 5 bases; junction bases not matched to a gene: 6. CDR3 in DNA: TGTGCCAGCAGCTCCGGACAGGGGAGGCACGAGCAGTACTTC. Its protein is CASSSGQGRHEQYF.

This clone was seen a handful of times. Within the sample, other DNA sequences also encode this same CDR3. The chain is built from TRBV27 and TRBJ2-1; 11 nucleotides align to TRBD2. CDR3 length equals 15 residues. The ends lost 4 bases at V and 6 bases at J; junction bases unmatched: 5. Germline CDR1 MNHEY, CDR2 SMNVEV (reference sequence). The CDR3 region has the DNA TGTGCCAGCAGTTCGTTAGCGGGAGGGGGCAATGAGCAGTTCTTC. Encoded protein: CASSSLAGGGNEQFF.

The CDR3 sequence: CASRVSGKNIQYF. The CDR3 DNA reads TGTGCCAGCAGGGTTAGCGGGAAAAACATTCAGTACTTC. The J gene is TRBJ2-4, the V gene TRBV28, with 7 bases fitting TRBD2. Germline V gives CDR1 MDHEN, CDR2 SYDVKM. The length of the CDR3 is 13 residues. Unmatched junction bases numbered 3, after V lost 6 bases and J lost 4 bases.

V gene TRBV7-9 combines with J gene TRBJ2-1; D possibly corresponds to TRBD1 (5 bases). V was trimmed by 2 bases and J by 8 bases, leaving 16 bases between them. In germline, CDR1 is SEHNR, CDR2 FQNEAQ (reference sequence). The CDR3 length is 15 residues. In DNA, the CDR3 is TGTGCCAGCAGCTTAACCAGGGTCCAATGGGATGAGCAGTTCTTC. Translation: CASSLTRVQWDEQFF.

The CDR3, as DNA: TGTGCCAGCCCTTGGCGGCGGGTGAGGGGCACAGATACGCAGTATTTT. Its protein is CASPWRRVRGTDTQYF. The chain couples TRBV19 to TRBJ2-3; perhaps TRBD2 as D (5 bases). CDR1 and CDR2 (germline): LNHDA, SQIVND (reference sequence). Deletions cut 9 bases from V and 1 base from J, with 20 bases between. The CDR3 spans 16 residues.

The chain employs TRBV6-5 and TRBJ1-1; weak D call: TRBD1 (5 bases). The V end lost 4 bases, the J end lost 4 bases, and 13 bases lay between the germline ends. The CDR3 runs 14 residues. The germline gives CDR1 MNHEY, CDR2 SVGAGI. The CDR3 bases are TGTGCCAGCAGTTGGGGGGGGGTCGGCACTGAAGCTTTCTTT. Amino acid sequence: CASSWGGVGTEAFF.

This clone was recorded a few times. The chain uses TRBV5-1 and TRBJ2-2; TRBD2 aligns across 7 bases. CDR3 size: 15 residues. CDR1 and CDR2 from the germline V gene are SGHRS and YFSETQ. The V gene end was trimmed by 2 bases and the J gene end by 3 bases; junction bases not matched to a gene: 4. The CDR3 spells CASSLLATDTGELFF. As DNA, the CDR3 is TGCGCCAGCAGCTTACTAGCGACAGACACCGGGGAGCTGTTTTTT.

CDR3: CASSYFGQINEKLFF. CDR3 nucleotide sequence: TGTGCCAGCAGTTACTTCGGACAGATTAATGAAAAACTGTTTTTT. The chain recombines TRBV6-6 with TRBJ1-4, with a weak D call TRBD1 (6 bases). CDR1 MNHNY and CDR2 SVGAGI come from the germline V gene (reference sequence). The CDR3 extends over 15 amino acids. Trimming shortened V by 1 base and J by 4 bases, and 10 bases separated the two germline ends.

The chain is built from TRBV28 and TRBJ1-2; 7 bases fit TRBD1. The CDR3 consists of 13 residues. Trimming took 9 bases from V and 4 from J; bases not matched to a gene: 8. CDR1 is MDHEN and CDR2 is SYDVKM in the germline V gene. The CDR3 DNA is TGTGCCAGTGGGCTAGGACAGGCCTATGGCTACACCTTC. Translated, it gives CASGLGQAYGYTF.

V usage is TRBV28 and J usage is TRBJ2-5; 11 positions agree with TRBD2. Gene TRBJ2-7 matches the end of the DNA better, so the J call may be wrong. Germline CDR1 MDHEN, CDR2 SYDVKM. This CDR3 is built from 14 residues. CDR3 sequence: CASSLLAGAHEQYF. In DNA form, the CDR3 reads TGTGCCAGCAGCCTACTAGCGGGAGCCCACGAGCAGTACTTC.

V is TRBV5-1 and J is TRBJ1-4; tentatively, D is TRBD1 (5 bases). The CDR3 runs 15 residues. CDR1 and CDR2 (germline): SGHRS, YFSETQ. Between the trimmed V and J ends, which lost 4 bases and 7 bases, there was a span of 17 bases. The CDR3 sequence: CASSPTGAGGEKLFF. The CDR3 nucleotides read TGCGCCAGCAGCCCCACTGGGGCTGGCGGTGAAAAACTGTTTTTT.